This record looks at one T cell receptor beta chain sequence and its context. Per the authors' pipeline: The assay estimated nucleated cells by amplifying reference gene primers. The table came from immunoSEQ multiplex PCR; TCRdb's copy has only in-frame clones and leaves some out. D and trimming come from the DNA, and the V and J calls and clone size come from that table. The profile shows approximately 220,000 clones, about 88% of them singletons. The CDR3 sequence is 14 residues long. Trimming removed 0 bases at V and 4 bases at J, with 10 bases between. Germline V CDR1 and CDR2: MGHDK, SYGVNS. All exposed participants met a person with COVID-19 within 2 weeks before entering the study. This record belongs to a study of blood T cell repertoires in COVID-19. Overall study: The origin of the acute and convalescent COVID-19 samples was the United States, Italy and Spain.

The TCR originated in a woman aged 25 to 39 who had been exposed to COVID-19. The chain joins TRBV25-1 to TRBJ2-7; D is perhaps TRBD2 (5 bases). The sample consisted of PBMCs or T cells enriched from blood (not recorded which). The CDR3 sequence is CASSEYERAYEQYF. CDR3 sequence (DNA): TGTGCCAGCAGTGAATATGAGAGGGCGTACGAGCAGTACTTC.